The present T cell receptor beta chain was sequenced within a study of blood T cells in healthy people across ages. V gave up 6 bases and J gave up 4 bases, with 21 bases separating them. The CDR3 covers 16 residues. In germline, CDR1 is MNHEY, CDR2 SVGAGI. Using a J-beta primer mix together with a sample-barcoded 5' primer, a second PCR was run for roughly 7 to 12 cycles. TCRdb analysed the 5' RACE reads with MiXCR anew, one entry per CDR3 protein. The sample has 700,000 to 850,000 distinct CDR3 sequences, about 48% seen once. On this clonotype: The antigen is unknown.

Study-level results: Donor CMV status was unknown, possibly confounding expanded clonotype changes. Estimates drawn from one million T cells were deemed to understate diversity.

Each donor gave 9 to 10 milliliters of peripheral blood. Total RNA, at least 5 micrograms per sample, was extracted from PBMCs. The sequence derives from a man aged 80 or over in good health. Sequenced sample: blood. The chain couples TRBV6-5 to TRBJ2-5; tentative D call: TRBD2 (5 bases). CDR3 sequence (DNA): TGTGCCAGCAGCCCCTGGGCAAGGGCCGGAGGAGAGACCCAGTACTTC. Its protein product is CASSPWARAGGETQYF.